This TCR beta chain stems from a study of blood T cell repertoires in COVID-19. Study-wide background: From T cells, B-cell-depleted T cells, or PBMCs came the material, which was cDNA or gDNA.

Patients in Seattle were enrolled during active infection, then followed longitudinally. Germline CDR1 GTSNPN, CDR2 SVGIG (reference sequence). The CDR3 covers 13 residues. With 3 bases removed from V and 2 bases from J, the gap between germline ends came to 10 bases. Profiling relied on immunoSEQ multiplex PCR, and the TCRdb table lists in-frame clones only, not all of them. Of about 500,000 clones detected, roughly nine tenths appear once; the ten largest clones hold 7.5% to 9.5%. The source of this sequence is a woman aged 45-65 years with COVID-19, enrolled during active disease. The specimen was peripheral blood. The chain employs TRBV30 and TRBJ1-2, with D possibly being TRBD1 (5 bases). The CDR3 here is CAWSAGHNYGYTF. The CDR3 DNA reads TGTGCCTGGAGCGCGGGGCACAACTATGGCTACACCTTC.